This TCR beta chain was recovered during a study of T cells in lung cancer brain metastases. Method: immunoSEQ multiplex PCR; TCRdb's copy keeps in-frame clones and lacks some. The sample holds 5,200 or so clones, 70% to 90% seen once. V dropped 8 bases and J dropped 2 bases, with 11 bases sitting between them. This CDR3 spans 13 amino acids. From germline, CDR1 is MNHNS and CDR2 SASEGT. Sequencing input: tumor tissue from a brain metastasis. The rearrangement uses TRBV6-1 and TRBJ2-3; D assignment may be TRBD1 or TRBD2 (5 bases each). The receptor comes from a woman in her forties or fifties with non-small cell lung cancer that had spread to the brain. The CDR3 here is CASLEGPTDTQYF. DNA for the CDR3: TGTGCCAGCCTAGAGGGGCCCACAGATACGCAGTATTTT.